This T cell receptor (beta chain) was found in a study of CD8 T cells in ankylosing spondylitis. General observations from the study: Characteristic of ankylosing spondylitis blood, it appeared, was a TCR beta motif comprising 7 to 9 highly homologous variants.

TCRdb recomputed calls from the 5' RACE reads with MiXCR, one row per CDR3 protein. The sample holds approximately 250,000 distinct CDR3 sequences, under 12% seen once. Germline trimming cut 10 bases from V and 2 bases from J; bases unmatched to any gene: 13. This CDR3 spans 15 amino acids. Germline CDR1 and CDR2: ENHRY and SYGVKD. This clonotype was found many times. Its antigen is undetermined. Sequencing was performed on blood, either unsorted or a sorted T cell fraction (not recorded which). The receptor was derived from a male donor with ankylosing spondylitis or in good health (not recorded which). The chain joins TRBV10-3 to TRBJ1-2; TRBD1 matches at 7 bases. The CDR3 sequence is CATLGQMEGNYGYTF. The CDR3 coding sequence is TGTGCCACCCTGGGACAGATGGAGGGAAACTATGGCTACACCTTC.